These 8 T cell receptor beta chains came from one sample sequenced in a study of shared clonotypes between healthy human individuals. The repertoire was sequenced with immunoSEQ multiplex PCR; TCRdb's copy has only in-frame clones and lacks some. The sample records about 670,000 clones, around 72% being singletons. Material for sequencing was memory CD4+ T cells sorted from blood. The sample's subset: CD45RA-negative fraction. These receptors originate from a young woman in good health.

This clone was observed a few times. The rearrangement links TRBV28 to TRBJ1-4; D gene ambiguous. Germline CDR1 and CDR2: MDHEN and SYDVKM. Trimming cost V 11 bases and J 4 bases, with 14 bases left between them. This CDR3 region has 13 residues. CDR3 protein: CACQRVLNEKLFF. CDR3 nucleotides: TGTGCCTGCCAGCGAGTCCTTAATGAAAAACTGTTTTTT.

The CDR3 loop is CASKEFQETQYF. CDR3 nucleotide sequence: TGTGCCAGCAAGGAGTTCCAAGAGACCCAGTACTTC. The chain carries TRBV6-5 and TRBJ2-5; D is unclear. This CDR3 comprises 12 residues. Per germline, CDR1 MNHEY and CDR2 SVGAGI. V was clipped by 7 bases and J by 1 base, with 7 bases between them.

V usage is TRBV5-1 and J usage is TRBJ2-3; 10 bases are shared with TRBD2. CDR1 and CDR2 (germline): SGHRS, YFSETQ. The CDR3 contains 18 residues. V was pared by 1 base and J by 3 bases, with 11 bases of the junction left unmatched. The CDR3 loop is CASSLSPSGSPGTDTQYF. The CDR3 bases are TGCGCCAGCAGCTTGTCCCCTAGCGGGAGCCCCGGGACAGATACGCAGTATTTT.

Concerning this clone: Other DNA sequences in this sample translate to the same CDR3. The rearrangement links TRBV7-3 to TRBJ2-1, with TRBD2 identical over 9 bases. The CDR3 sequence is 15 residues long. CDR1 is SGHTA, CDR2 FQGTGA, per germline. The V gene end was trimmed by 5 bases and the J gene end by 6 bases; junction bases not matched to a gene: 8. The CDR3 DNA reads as TGTGCCAGCAGCCTCTTAGCGGGAGTAGGCAATGAGCAGTTCTTC. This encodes CASSLLAGVGNEQFF.

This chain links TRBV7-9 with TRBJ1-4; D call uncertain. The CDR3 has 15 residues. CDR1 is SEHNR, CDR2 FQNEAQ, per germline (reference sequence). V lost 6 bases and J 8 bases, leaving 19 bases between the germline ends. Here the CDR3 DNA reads TGTGCCAGCAGTCACGAATTTGAACGTACGGAAAAACTGTTTTTT. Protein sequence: CASSHEFERTEKLFF. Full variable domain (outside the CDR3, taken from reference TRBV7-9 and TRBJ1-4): DTGVSQNPRHKITKRGQNVTFRCDPISEHNRLYWYRQTLGQGPEFLTYFQNEAQLEKSRLLSDRFSAERPKGSFSTLEIQRTEQGDSAMYLCASSHEFERTEKLFFGSGTQLSVL.

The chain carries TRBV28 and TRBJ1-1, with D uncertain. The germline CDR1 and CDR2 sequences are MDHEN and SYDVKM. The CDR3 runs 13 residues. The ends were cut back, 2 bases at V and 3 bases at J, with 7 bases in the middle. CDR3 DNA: TGTGCCAGCAGTTTAAGTACCCACACTGAAGCTTTCTTT. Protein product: CASSLSTHTEAFF.

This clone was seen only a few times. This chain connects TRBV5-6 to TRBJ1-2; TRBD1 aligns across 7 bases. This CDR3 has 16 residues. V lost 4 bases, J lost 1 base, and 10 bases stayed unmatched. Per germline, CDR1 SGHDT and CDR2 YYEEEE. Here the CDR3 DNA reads TGTGCCAGCAGCCCACCCGGGACAGCGATTAACTATGGCTACACCTTC. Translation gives CASSPPGTAINYGYTF.

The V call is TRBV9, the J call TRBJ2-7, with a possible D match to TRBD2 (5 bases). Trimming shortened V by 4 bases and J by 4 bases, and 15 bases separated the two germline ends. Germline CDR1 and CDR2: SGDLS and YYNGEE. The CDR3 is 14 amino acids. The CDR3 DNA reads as TGTGCCAGCAGCCCCCGTGGGAGAGGGTACGAGCAGTACTTC. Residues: CASSPRGRGYEQYF.